This entry lists 11 T cell receptor beta chains sequenced from one sample in a study of T-cell memory formation after mild COVID-19 listed by TCRdb under 2021. Library generation was performed with 5' RACE. For sequencing, an Illumina NovaSeq 6000 was employed. The public reads were reprocessed in TCRdb via fastp at Q25 and MiXCR, keeping in-frame beta chains. When rows share a CDR3 protein, they turn into one entry using the most common DNA and genes. In all, the sample holds about 340,000 distinct CDR3 sequences, and 10% to 15% of those were seen once. The ten largest clones take up about 21% of the sample. Sequencing used PBMCs or a T cell subset sorted from them (not recorded which). Receptor source: a man between 18 and 29 years old who had mild COVID-19 (a few samples of this study predate the infection). The sample titles of this study are shuffled in the database, so cell type and time point are left out; the donor was told from shared clones.

This clonotype was found a few times. J is TRBJ2-1 and V is TRBV12-3 or TRBV12-4, with 7 bases aligning to TRBD1. The CDR3 has 17 residues. V lost 2 bases to trimming and J lost 6 bases; unmatched junction nucleotides: 13. The CDR3 nucleotides are TGTGCCAGCAGTTTACGCTCACCCTGGGACAGATCCAATGAGCAGTTCTTC. This translates into CASSLRSPWDRSNEQFF.

Only one count was recorded for this clonotype. The chain carries TRBV5-6 and TRBJ1-1; the D is unclear. The V end was cut by 4 bases, the J end by 0 bases, with 13 bases between. Germline V lookup: CDR1 SGHDT, CDR2 YYEEEE. This CDR3 contains 15 residues. The CDR3 coding sequence is TGTGCCAGCAGCATCGCAGGAGTTTTGAACACTGAAGCTTTCTTT. Translated, it gives CASSIAGVLNTEAFF.

Only a few counts were recorded for this clonotype. The chain links TRBV11-2 to TRBJ1-1; 9 nucleotides match TRBD1. Germline V lookup: CDR1 SGHAT, CDR2 FQNNGV. This CDR3 has 20 residues. The V segment lost 5 bases and the J segment 2 bases; nucleotides outside the gene matches: 21. This chain's CDR3 is CASSPYPASTGGSPNTEAFF. Written as DNA, the CDR3 is TGTGCCAGCAGCCCCTACCCCGCCTCCACAGGGGGCAGCCCTAACACTGAAGCTTTCTTT.

This clonotype was detected a few times. The V gene is TRBV9, the J gene TRBJ1-2; no clear D. CDR3 length: 15 residues. V lost 0 bases and J 0 bases, leaving 9 bases between the germline ends. From germline, CDR1 is SGDLS and CDR2 YYNGEE. The CDR3 DNA reads TGTGCCAGCAGCGTAGATTTGTTAGCTAACTATGGCTACACCTTC. Translated, it gives CASSVDLLANYGYTF.

J is TRBJ2-2 and V is TRBV4-3, with D perhaps TRBD2 (5 bases). This CDR3 is built from 17 residues. Germline V gene sequence: CDR1 LGHNA, CDR2 YSLEER. Trimming took off 0 bases at V and 3 bases at J, with 14 bases between the two ends. The CDR3 sequence is CASSQDRGWRYTGELFF. As DNA, the CDR3 is TGCGCCAGCAGCCAAGATCGAGGGTGGAGATACACCGGGGAGCTGTTTTTT.

The chain uses TRBV3-1 and TRBJ1-2; 8 bases line up with TRBD1. Trimming removed 4 bases from V and 4 bases from J; junction bases left unmatched: 8. Germline V lookup: CDR1 LGHDT, CDR2 YNNKEL (reference sequence). The CDR3 spans 15 residues. The CDR3 loop reads CASSPGQGGSYGYTF. Here the CDR3 DNA reads TGTGCCAGCAGCCCCGGACAGGGAGGGTCCTATGGCTACACCTTC. The complete variable domain, with remaining parts taken from reference TRBV3-1 and TRBJ1-2, reads DTAVSQTPKYLVTQMGNDKSIKCEQNLGHDTMYWYKQDSKKFLKIMFSYNNKELIINETVPNRFSPKSPDKAHLNLHINSLELGDSAVYFCASSPGQGGSYGYTFGSGTRLTVV.

This clonotype was counted many times. V usage is TRBV7-9 and J usage is TRBJ2-4; 9 positions agree with TRBD2. This CDR3 is 20 amino acids long. Per the germline V gene, CDR1 is SEHNR and CDR2 is FQNEAQ (reference sequence). Trimming at V came to 3 bases and at J to 0 bases, leaving 15 bases not matched to a gene. The CDR3 DNA follows: TGTGCCAGCAGCTTTTCCGAGCCGATAGCGGGGGCCGTAGCCAAAAACATTCAGTACTTC. Residues: CASSFSEPIAGAVAKNIQYF. Full variable domain (outside the CDR3, taken from reference TRBV7-9 and TRBJ2-4): DTGVSQNPRHKITKRGQNVTFRCDPISEHNRLYWYRQTLGQGPEFLTYFQNEAQLEKSRLLSDRFSAERPKGSFSTLEIQRTEQGDSAMYLCASSFSEPIAGAVAKNIQYFGAGTRLSVL.

This clonotype was observed a handful of times. This rearrangement joins TRBV7-8 to TRBJ1-2, with D perhaps TRBD1 (5 bases). Germline V gives CDR1 SGHVS, CDR2 FQNEAQ. Trimming took off 4 bases at V and 7 bases at J, with 22 bases between the two ends. The CDR3 is 16 residues long. The CDR3 region has the DNA TGTGCCAGCAGCTCACGCGGGGCACTTCCCTCTGGTGGCTACACCTTC. Translation: CASSSRGALPSGGYTF.

The chain uses TRBV28 and TRBJ2-5; the D gene is possibly TRBD1 (6 bases). The CDR3 is 15 residues long. CDR1 is MDHEN and CDR2 is SYDVKM in the germline V gene. V dropped 9 bases and J dropped 4 bases, with 21 bases sitting between them. CDR3 region: CASFAGALKGETQYF. The CDR3 bases are TGTGCCAGTTTCGCAGGGGCCTTGAAGGGAGAGACCCAGTACTTC.

The V gene is TRBV10-2, the J gene TRBJ2-5; 8 bases are a match to TRBD1. Trimming removed 6 bases from V and 1 base from J; junction bases left unmatched: 7. Germline V gene lookup returns CDR1 WSHSY and CDR2 SAAADI. The CDR3 sequence is 15 residues long. This CDR3 reads CASSDSGQAQETQYF. CDR3 nucleotides: TGCGCCAGCAGCGACTCGGGACAGGCCCAAGAGACCCAGTACTTC.

V and J are TRBV5-1 and TRBJ1-6; D call uncertain. Trimming stripped 3 bases from V and 8 bases from J, with 9 bases between. Germline loops: CDR1 SGHRS, CDR2 YFSETQ. The CDR3 loop spans 13 amino acids. CDR3 nucleotide sequence: TGCGCCAGCAGCTCGGGAAACCATTCACCCCTCCACTTT. Protein: CASSSGNHSPLHF. Together with reference TRBV5-1 and TRBJ1-6, the CDR3 gives the full variable domain: KAGVTQTPRYLIKTRGQQVTLSCSPISGHRSVSWYQQTPGQGLQFLFEYFSETQRNKGNFPGRFSGRQFSNSRSEMNVSTLELGDSALYLCASSSGNHSPLHFGNGTRLTVT.